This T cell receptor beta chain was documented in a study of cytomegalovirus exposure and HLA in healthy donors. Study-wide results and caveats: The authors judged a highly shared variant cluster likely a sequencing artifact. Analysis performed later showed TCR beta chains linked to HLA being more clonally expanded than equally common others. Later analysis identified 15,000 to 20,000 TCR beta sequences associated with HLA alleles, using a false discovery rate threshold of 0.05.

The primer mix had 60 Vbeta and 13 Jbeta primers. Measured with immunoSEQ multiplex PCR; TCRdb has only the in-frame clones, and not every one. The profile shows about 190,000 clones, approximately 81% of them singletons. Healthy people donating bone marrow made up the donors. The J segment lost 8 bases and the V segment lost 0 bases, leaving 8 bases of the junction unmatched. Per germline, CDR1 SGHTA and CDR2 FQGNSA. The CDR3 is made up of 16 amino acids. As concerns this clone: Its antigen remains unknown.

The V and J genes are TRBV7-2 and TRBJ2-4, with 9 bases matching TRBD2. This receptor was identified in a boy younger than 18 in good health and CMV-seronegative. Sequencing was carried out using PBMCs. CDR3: CASSLAPSGGTDIQYF. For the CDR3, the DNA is TGTGCCAGCAGCTTAGCGCCCAGCGGGGGGACGGACATTCAGTACTTC. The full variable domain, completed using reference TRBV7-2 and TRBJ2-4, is GAGVSQSPSNKVTEKGKDVELRCDPISGHTALYWYRQSLGQGLEFLIYFQGNSAPDKSGLPSDRFSAERTGGSVSTLTIQRTQQEDSAVYLCASSLAPSGGTDIQYFGAGTRLSVL.